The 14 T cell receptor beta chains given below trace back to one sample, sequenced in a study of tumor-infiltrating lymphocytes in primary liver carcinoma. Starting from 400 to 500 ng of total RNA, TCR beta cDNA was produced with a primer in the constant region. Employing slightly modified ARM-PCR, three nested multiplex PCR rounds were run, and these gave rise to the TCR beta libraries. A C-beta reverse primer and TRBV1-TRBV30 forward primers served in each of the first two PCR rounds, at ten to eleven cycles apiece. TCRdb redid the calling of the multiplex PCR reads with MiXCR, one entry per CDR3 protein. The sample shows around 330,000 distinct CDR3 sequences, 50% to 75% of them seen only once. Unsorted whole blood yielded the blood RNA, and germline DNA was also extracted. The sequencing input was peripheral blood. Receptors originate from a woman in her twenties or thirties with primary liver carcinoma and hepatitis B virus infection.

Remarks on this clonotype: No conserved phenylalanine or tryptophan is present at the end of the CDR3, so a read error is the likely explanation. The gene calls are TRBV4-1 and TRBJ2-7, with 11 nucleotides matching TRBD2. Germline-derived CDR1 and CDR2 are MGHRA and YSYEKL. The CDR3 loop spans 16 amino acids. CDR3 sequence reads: CASSQEGTSGFYGQYS. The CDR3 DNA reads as TGCGCCAGCAGCCAAGAGGGGACTAGCGGCTTTTACGGGCAGTACTCC.

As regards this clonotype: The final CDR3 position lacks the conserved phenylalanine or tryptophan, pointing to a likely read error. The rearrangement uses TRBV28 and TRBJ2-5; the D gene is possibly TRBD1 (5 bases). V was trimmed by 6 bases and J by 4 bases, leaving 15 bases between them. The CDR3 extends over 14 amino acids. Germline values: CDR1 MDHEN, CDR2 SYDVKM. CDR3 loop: CASSPTEWGETQYI. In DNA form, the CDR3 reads TGTGCCAGCAGCCCGACAGAATGGGGAGAGACCCAGTACATC.

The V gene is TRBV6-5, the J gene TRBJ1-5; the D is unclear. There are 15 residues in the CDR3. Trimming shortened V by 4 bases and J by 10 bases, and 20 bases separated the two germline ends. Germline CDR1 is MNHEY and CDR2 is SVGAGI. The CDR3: CASSSIVGSKDPQHF. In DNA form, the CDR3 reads TGTGCCAGCAGTTCCATTGTAGGGTCGAAGGATCCCCAGCATTTT.

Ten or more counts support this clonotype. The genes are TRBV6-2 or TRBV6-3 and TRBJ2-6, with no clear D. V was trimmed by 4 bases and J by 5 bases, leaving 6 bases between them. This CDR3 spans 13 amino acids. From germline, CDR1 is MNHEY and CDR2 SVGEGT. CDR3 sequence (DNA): TGTGCCAGCAGTTTAACATGGGCCAACGTCCTGACTTTC. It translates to CASSLTWANVLTF.

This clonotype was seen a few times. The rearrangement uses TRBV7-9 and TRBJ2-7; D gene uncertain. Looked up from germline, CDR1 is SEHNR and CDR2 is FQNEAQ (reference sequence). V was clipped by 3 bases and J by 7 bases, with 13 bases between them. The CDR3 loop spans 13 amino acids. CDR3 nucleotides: TGTGCCAGCAGCTTTACCCCACTCCTGGAGCAGTACTTC. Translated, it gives CASSFTPLLEQYF. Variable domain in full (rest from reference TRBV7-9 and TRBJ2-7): DTGVSQNPRHKITKRGQNVTFRCDPISEHNRLYWYRQTLGQGPEFLTYFQNEAQLEKSRLLSDRFSAERPKGSFSTLEIQRTEQGDSAMYLCASSFTPLLEQYFGPGTRLTVT.

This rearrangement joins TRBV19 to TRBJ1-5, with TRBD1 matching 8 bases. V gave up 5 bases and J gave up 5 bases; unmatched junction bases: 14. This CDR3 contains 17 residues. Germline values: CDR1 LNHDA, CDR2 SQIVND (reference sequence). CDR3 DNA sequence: TGTGCCAGTAGTGCGCGGACAGGGAGGTCAGACTATCAGCCCCAGCATTTT. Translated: CASSARTGRSDYQPQHF.

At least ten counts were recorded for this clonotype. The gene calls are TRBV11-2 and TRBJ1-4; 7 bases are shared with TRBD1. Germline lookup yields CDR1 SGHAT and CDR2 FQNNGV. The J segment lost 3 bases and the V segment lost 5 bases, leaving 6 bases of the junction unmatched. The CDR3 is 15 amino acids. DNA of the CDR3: TGTGCCAGCAGCCCCCCAGGGGGGGCTAATGAAAAACTGTTTTTT. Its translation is CASSPPGGANEKLFF.

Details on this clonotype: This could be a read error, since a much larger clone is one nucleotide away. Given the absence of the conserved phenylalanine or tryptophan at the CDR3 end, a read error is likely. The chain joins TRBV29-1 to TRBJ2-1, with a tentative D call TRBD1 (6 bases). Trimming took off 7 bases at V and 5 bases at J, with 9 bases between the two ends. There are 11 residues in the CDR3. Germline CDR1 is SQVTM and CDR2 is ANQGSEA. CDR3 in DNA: TGCAGCGGGCAGGGGAACAATGAGCAGTTCCTC. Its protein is CSGQGNNEQFL.

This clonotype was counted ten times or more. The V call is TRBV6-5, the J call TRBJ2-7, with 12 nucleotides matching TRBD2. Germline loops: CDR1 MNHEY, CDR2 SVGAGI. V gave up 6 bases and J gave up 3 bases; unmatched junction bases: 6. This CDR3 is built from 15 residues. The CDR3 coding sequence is TGTGCCAGCAGAGACCTAGCGGGAGGGTACTACGAGCAGTACTTC. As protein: CASRDLAGGYYEQYF.

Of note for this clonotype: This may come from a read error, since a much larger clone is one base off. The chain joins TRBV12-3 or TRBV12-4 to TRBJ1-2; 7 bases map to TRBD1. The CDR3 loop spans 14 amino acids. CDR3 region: CASSLGGGVYGCTF. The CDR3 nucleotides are TGTGCCAGCAGTTTAGGAGGGGGCGTCTATGGCTGCACCTTC.

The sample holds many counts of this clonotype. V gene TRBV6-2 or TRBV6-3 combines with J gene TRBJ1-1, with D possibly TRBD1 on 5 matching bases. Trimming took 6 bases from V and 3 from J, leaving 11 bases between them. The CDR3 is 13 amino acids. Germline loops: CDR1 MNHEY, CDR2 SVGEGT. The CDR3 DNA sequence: TGTGCCAGCAGGCCAGGGTCGGACACTGAAGCTTTCTTT. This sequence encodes CASRPGSDTEAFF.

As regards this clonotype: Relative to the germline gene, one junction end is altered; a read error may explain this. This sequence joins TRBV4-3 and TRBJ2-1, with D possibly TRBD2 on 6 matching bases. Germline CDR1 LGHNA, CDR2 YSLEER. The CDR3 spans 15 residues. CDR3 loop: CANSQDAGSYNEQFF. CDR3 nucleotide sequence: TGCGCCAACAGCCAAGATGCGGGGAGCTACAATGAGCAGTTCTTC.

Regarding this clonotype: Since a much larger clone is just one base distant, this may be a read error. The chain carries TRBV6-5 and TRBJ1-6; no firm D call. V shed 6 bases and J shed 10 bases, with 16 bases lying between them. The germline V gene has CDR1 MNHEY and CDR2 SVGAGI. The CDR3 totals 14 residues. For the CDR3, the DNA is TGTGCCAGCAGGGAAGGCGGGTACAAATCACCCCTCCACTTT. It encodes CASREGGYKSPLHF.

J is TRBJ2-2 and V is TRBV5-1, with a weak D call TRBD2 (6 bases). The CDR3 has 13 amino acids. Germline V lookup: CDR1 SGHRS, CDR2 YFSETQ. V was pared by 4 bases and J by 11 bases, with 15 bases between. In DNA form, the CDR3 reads TGCGCCAGCAGCGCGGGGAGTCATTTCGAGCTGTTTTTT. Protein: CASSAGSHFELFF.